The clone carrying this T cell receptor beta chain occurred many times. After removal of 3 bases from V and 9 bases from J, the junction contained 8 bases not matched to a gene. The CDR3 has 15 residues. This entry belongs to a study of T cells in Graves' hyperthyroidism and ophthalmopathy. Study context: Once the initial diagnosis was made, peripheral blood was obtained before any treatment.

TCR beta CDR3 region amplification was performed from RNA transcripts. Primed by the HTBI set, a first-round RT-PCR was run on the TCR CDR3. TCRdb itself ran the multiplex PCR reads through MiXCR, one entry per CDR3 protein. The sample lists about 300,000 distinct CDR3 sequences; 13% were seen once. Diagnoses rested on clinical symptoms, serum thyroxine and TRAb, thyroid ultrasound and orbital computed tomography. The PBMCs studied were ones that came from 8.5 to 10 ml fresh peripheral blood. This receptor was obtained from a young woman with Graves' hyperthyroidism that later progressed to Graves' ophthalmopathy. The sequencing sample was made of blood. J is TRBJ2-1 and V is TRBV12-3 or TRBV12-4; TRBD1 agrees at 10 bases. The CDR3 DNA reads as TGTGCCAGCAGTTTCCCGGGACAGGGGTGGGGTGAGCAGTTCTTC. It is translated as CASSFPGQGWGEQFF.